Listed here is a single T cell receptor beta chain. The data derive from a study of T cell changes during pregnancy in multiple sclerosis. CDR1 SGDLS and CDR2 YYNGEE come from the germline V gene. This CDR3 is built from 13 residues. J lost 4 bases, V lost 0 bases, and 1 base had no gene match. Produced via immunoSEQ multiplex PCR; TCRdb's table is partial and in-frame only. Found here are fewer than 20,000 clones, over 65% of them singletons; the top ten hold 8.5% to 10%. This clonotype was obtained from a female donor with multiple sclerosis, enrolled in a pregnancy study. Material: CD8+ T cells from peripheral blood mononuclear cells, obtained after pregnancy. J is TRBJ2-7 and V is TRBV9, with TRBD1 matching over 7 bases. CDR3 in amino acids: CASSVEGAYEQYF. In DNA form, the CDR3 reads TGTGCCAGCAGCGTAGAGGGGGCTTACGAGCAGTACTTC.